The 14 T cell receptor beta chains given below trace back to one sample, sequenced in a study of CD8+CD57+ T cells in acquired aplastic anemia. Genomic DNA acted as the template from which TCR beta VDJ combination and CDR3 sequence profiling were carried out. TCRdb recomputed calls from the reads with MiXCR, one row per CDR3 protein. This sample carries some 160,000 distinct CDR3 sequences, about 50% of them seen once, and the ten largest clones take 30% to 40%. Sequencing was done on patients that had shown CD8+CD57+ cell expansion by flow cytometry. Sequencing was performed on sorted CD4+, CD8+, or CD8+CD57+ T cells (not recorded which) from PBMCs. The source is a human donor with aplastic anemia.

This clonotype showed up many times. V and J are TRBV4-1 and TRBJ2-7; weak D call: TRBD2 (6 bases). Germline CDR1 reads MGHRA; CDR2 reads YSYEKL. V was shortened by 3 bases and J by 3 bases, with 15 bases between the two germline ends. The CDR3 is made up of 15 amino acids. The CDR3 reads CASSHRTGTGYEQYF. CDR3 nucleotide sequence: TGCGCCAGCAGCCACCGGACCGGGACTGGCTACGAGCAGTACTTC.

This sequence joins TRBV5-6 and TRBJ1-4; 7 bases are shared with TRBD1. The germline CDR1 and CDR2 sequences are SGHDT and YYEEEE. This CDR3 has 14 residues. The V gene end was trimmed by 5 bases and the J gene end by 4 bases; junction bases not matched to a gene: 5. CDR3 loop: CASRTGQVNEKLFF. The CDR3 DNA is TGTGCCAGCAGAACTGGACAGGTTAATGAAAAACTGTTTTTT.

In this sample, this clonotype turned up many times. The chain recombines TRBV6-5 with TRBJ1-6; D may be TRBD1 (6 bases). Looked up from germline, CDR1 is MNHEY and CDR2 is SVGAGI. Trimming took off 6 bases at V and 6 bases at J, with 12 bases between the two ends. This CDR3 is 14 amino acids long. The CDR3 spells CASSLQGLNSPLHF. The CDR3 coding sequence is TGTGCCAGCAGCTTACAGGGACTTAATTCACCCCTCCACTTT.

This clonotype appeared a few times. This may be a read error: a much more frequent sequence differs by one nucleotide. The CDR3 is CASSQQTNTGELLF. DNA for the CDR3: TGTGCCAGCAGCCAGCAAACGAACACCGGGGAGCTGCTTTTT. This rearrangement joins TRBV25-1 to TRBJ2-2, with D maybe TRBD2 (5 bases). Germline loops: CDR1 MGHDK, CDR2 SYGVNS. The CDR3 has 14 residues.

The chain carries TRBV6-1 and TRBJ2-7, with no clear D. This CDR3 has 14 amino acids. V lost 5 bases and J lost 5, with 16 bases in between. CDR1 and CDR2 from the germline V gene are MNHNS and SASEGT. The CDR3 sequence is CASSRDRSGHEQYF. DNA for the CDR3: TGTGCCAGCAGTCGAGACCGGTCTGGGCACGAGCAGTACTTC.

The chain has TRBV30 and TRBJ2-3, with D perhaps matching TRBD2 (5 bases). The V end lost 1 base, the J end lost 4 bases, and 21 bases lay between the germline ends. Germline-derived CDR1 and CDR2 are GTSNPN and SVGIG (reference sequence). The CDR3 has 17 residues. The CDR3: CAWSGYFDGGRADTQYF. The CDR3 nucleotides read TGTGCCTGGAGTGGATACTTTGATGGAGGAAGGGCAGATACGCAGTATTTT.

The CDR3 spells CSVELTNYNEQFF. In DNA, the CDR3 is TGCAGCGTTGAATTGACCAACTACAATGAGCAGTTCTTC. J is TRBJ2-1 and V is TRBV29-1; D uncertain. CDR1 and CDR2 (germline): SQVTM, ANQGSEA. V was pared by 2 bases and J by 3 bases, with 8 bases between. This CDR3 contains 13 residues.

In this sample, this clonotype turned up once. The CDR3 loop is CSVTGTSVNEQFF. The CDR3 DNA reads TGCAGCGTGACCGGGACTAGCGTGAATGAGCAGTTCTTC. The rearrangement uses TRBV29-1 and TRBJ2-1, with 10 bases identical to TRBD2. CDR3 size: 13 residues. Germline-derived CDR1 and CDR2 are SQVTM and ANQGSEA. V trimming: 6 bases; J trimming: 7 bases; junction bases outside the gene matches: 6.

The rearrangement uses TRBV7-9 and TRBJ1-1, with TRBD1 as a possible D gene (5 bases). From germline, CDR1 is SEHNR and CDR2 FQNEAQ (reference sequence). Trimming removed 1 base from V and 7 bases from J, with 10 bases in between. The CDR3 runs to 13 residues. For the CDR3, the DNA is TGTGCCAGCAGCTTAGAAACGGGGGTTGAAGCTTTCTTT. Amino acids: CASSLETGVEAFF.

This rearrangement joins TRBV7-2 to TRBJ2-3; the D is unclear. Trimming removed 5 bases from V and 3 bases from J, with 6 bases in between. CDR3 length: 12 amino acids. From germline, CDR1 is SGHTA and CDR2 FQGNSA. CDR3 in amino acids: CASSAPTDTQYF. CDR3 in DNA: TGTGCCAGCAGCGCCCCTACAGATACGCAGTATTTT.

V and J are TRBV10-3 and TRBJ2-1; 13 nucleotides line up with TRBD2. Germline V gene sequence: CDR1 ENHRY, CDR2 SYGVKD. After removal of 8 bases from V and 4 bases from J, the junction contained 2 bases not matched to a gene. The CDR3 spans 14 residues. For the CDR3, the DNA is TGTGCCATCGGGACTAGCGGGACTTACAATGAGCAGTTCTTC. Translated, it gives CAIGTSGTYNEQFF.

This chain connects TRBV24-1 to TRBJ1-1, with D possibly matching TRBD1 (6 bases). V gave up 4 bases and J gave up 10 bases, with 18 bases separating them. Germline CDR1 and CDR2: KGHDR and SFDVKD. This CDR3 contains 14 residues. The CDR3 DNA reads TGTGCCACCAGTGAACCTAGGACAGATACAGGAGCTTTCTTT. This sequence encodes CATSEPRTDTGAFF.

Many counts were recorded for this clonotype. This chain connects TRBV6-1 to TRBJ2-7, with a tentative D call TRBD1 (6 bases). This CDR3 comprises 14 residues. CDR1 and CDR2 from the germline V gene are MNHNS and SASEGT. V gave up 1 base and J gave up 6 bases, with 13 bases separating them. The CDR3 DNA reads TGTGCCAGCAGTGAAGTAGGTCTAGGGGGCGAGCAGTACTTC. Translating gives CASSEVGLGGEQYF.

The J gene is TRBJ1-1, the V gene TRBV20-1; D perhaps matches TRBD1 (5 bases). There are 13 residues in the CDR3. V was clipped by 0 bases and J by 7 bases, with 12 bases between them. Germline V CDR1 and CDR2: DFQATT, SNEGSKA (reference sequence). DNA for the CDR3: TGCAGTGCTAGAGATGGTGCAGGGCTTGAAGCTTTCTTT. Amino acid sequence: CSARDGAGLEAFF.